The subject of this entry is one T cell receptor beta chain. Its cognate antigen is unknown. These data come from a study of cytomegalovirus exposure and HLA in healthy donors. Overall study results and limits: Reportedly, fewer N-insertions than the 666-donor mean appeared in an Asian-associated ancestry cluster in a later analysis.

The PCR had 60 Vbeta and 13 Jbeta primers. Repertoires were generated with immunoSEQ multiplex PCR, while TCRdb's copy carries only in-frame clones and drops some. The sample has about 150,000 clones; roughly 72% are singletons. CDR3 length: 15 amino acids. The ends lost 11 bases at V and 3 bases at J; junction bases unmatched: 16. Germline assignment: CDR1 MDHEN and CDR2 SYDVKM. Sequences were obtained from PBMCs. This TCR came from a man aged 40-50 years in good health and CMV-seronegative. The chain couples TRBV28 to TRBJ2-7; TRBD2 agrees at 7 bases. The CDR3 loop reads CAVEGGSLTHYEQYF. DNA for the CDR3: TGTGCCGTCGAGGGCGGGAGTTTAACCCACTACGAGCAGTACTTC.